Following are 20 T cell receptor beta chains from one sample sequenced in a study of blood T cell repertoires in COVID-19. Method: immunoSEQ multiplex PCR; TCRdb's copy keeps in-frame clones and lacks some. This table has around 140,000 clones, roughly 90% appearing once. The sample taken for sequencing was PBMCs or T cells enriched from blood (not recorded which). The receptors here all came from a woman aged 40 to 49 who had been exposed to COVID-19.

The chain combines TRBV28 with TRBJ2-1; 7 bases align to TRBD2. Germline V lookup: CDR1 MDHEN, CDR2 SYDVKM. The length of the CDR3 is 19 residues. J lost 4 bases, V lost 5 bases, and 20 bases had no gene match. The CDR3 DNA follows: TGTGCCAGCAGTAAAACCGCCCCGGGACTACAAAAAACTTACAATGAGCAGTTCTTC. It specifies CASSKTAPGLQKTYNEQFF.

The rearrangement joins TRBV24-1 to TRBJ2-5; 12 nucleotides match TRBD1. V shed 4 bases and J 4 bases; nucleotides not matched to a gene: 3. Germline-derived CDR1 and CDR2 are KGHDR and SFDVKD. The CDR3 consists of 15 residues. CDR3 amino acids: CATSDPGQGAETQYF. The DNA of the CDR3 is TGTGCCACCAGTGACCCGGGACAGGGGGCAGAGACCCAGTACTTC.

The rearrangement joins TRBV11-2 to TRBJ2-1; 7 bases line up with TRBD1. Germline V CDR1 and CDR2: SGHAT, FQNNGV. Losses at the gene ends were 1 base for V and 4 bases for J; bases not matched to a gene: 7. The CDR3 is 16 residues long. CDR3 DNA sequence: TGTGCCAGCAGCTTAGCACAGGGGCATGGGTACAATGAGCAGTTCTTC. Amino acids: CASSLAQGHGYNEQFF.

The chain recombines TRBV10-3 with TRBJ2-7; 10 nucleotides match TRBD1. Germline assignment: CDR1 ENHRY and CDR2 SYGVKD. CDR3 size: 18 residues. V gave up 3 bases and J gave up 0 bases; unmatched junction bases: 11. The DNA for the CDR3 is TGTGCCATCAGTGACTTCGGACAGGGGGTCTTACCCTCCTACGAGCAGTACTTC. It translates to CAISDFGQGVLPSYEQYF.

The chain has TRBV7-9 and TRBJ2-1, with 8 positions matching TRBD2. CDR3 size: 14 residues. The ends lost 3 bases at V and 9 bases at J; junction bases unmatched: 7. In germline, CDR1 is SEHNR, CDR2 FQNEAQ (reference sequence). DNA of the CDR3: TGTGCCAGCAGCTTCTATCCTCGGGGGGGTGAGCAGTTCTTC. Translating it yields CASSFYPRGGEQFF.

V is TRBV4-3 and J is TRBJ2-1, with 9 nucleotides matching TRBD1. V lost 4 bases to trimming and J lost 10 bases; unmatched junction nucleotides: 2. Germline lookup yields CDR1 LGHNA and CDR2 YSLEER. The CDR3 totals 12 residues. The CDR3 reads CASSRTGAEQFF. The CDR3, as DNA: TGCGCCAGCAGCCGGACAGGGGCCGAGCAGTTCTTC.

J is TRBJ1-1 and V is TRBV6-5; D unresolved. V was shortened by 7 bases and J by 1 base, with 10 bases between the two germline ends. The CDR3 loop spans 13 amino acids. Germline CDR1 and CDR2: MNHEY and SVGAGI. CDR3 DNA sequence: TGTGCCAGCACTCTCCAGAAGAACACTGAAGCTTTCTTT. Translated, it gives CASTLQKNTEAFF.

The rearrangement joins TRBV24-1 to TRBJ1-4; D gene uncertain. This CDR3 contains 10 residues. The germline V gene encodes CDR1 KGHDR and CDR2 SFDVKD. Trimming left V 9 bases short and J 7 bases short, with 5 bases between. This chain's CDR3 is CATVAEKLFF. CDR3 bases: TGTGCCACCGTAGCTGAAAAACTGTTTTTT.

The chain uses TRBV2 and TRBJ2-2; D is perhaps TRBD2 (6 bases). Trimming shortened V by 6 bases and J by 1 base, and 6 bases separated the two germline ends. Per germline, CDR1 SNHLY and CDR2 FYNNEI. This CDR3 spans 13 amino acids. As DNA, the CDR3 is TGTGCCAGCAGGCGGGGGAACACCGGGGAGCTGTTTTTT. This encodes CASRRGNTGELFF.

The gene calls are TRBV6-5 and TRBJ1-2; 9 bases fit TRBD1. Germline assignment: CDR1 MNHEY and CDR2 SVGAGI. This CDR3 spans 14 amino acids. Germline trimming cut 0 bases from V and 5 bases from J; bases unmatched to any gene: 1. Here the CDR3 reads CASSYSDRGYGYTF. The CDR3 coding sequence is TGTGCCAGCAGTTACTCAGACAGGGGGTATGGCTACACCTTC.

This sequence joins TRBV19 and TRBJ1-5; TRBD1 might be the D (5 bases). Trimming removed 3 bases from V and 1 base from J, with 10 bases in between. This CDR3 has 15 residues. Germline V lookup: CDR1 LNHDA, CDR2 SQIVND (reference sequence). CDR3 amino acids: CASSITRGSNQPQHF. The CDR3 nucleotides are TGTGCCAGTAGTATCACAAGGGGCAGCAATCAGCCCCAGCATTTT.

The rearrangement links TRBV20-1 to TRBJ1-1, with D perhaps TRBD1 (5 bases). The V gene lost 3 bases and the J gene lost 3 bases, with 11 bases spanning the gap. The CDR3 loop spans 13 amino acids. Per the germline V gene, CDR1 is DFQATT and CDR2 is SNEGSKA (reference sequence). The CDR3 loop reads CSASGRGYTEAFF. The CDR3 DNA reads TGCAGTGCTAGTGGGAGGGGCTACACTGAAGCTTTCTTT.

V gene TRBV11-2 combines with J gene TRBJ2-7; D ambiguous. Germline CDR1 reads SGHAT; CDR2 reads FQNNGV. V shed 5 bases and J shed 1 base, with 18 bases lying between them. This CDR3 has 16 residues. In nucleotides, the CDR3 is TGTGCCAGCAGCCCCCTTACCGGAGAGGTGTCCTACGAGCAGTACTTC. It is translated as CASSPLTGEVSYEQYF.

This sequence joins TRBV19 and TRBJ2-3; D remains unclear. The CDR3 length is 13 residues. V was trimmed by 4 bases and J by 2 bases, leaving 7 bases between them. In germline, CDR1 is LNHDA, CDR2 SQIVND (reference sequence). CDR3 sequence reads: CASSNGDTDTQYF. The CDR3 nucleotides are TGTGCCAGTAGTAACGGAGACACAGATACGCAGTATTTT.

The J gene is TRBJ2-7, the V gene TRBV5-6; 7 bases align to TRBD2. V dropped 0 bases and J dropped 2; count of bases not matched to a gene: 8. CDR1 and CDR2 (germline): SGHDT, YYEEEE. CDR3 size: 16 residues. CDR3 region: CASSLDMGGRTYEQYF. DNA for the CDR3: TGTGCCAGCAGCTTGGATATGGGAGGGCGGACCTACGAGCAGTACTTC.

This clone was counted a single time. The chain links TRBV6-4 to TRBJ1-1; 8 bases line up with TRBD1. Unmatched junction bases numbered 2, after V lost 3 bases and J lost 5 bases. CDR3 size: 13 residues. Per the germline V gene, CDR1 is MRHNA and CDR2 is SNTAGT. CDR3 residues: CASSEDRVTEAFF. DNA for the CDR3: TGTGCCAGCAGTGAGGACAGGGTGACTGAAGCTTTCTTT.

The V gene is TRBV6-5, the J gene TRBJ2-1, with TRBD1 identical over 10 bases. The CDR3 totals 15 residues. Germline CDR1 MNHEY, CDR2 SVGAGI. Trimming at V came to 0 bases and at J to 9 bases, leaving 5 bases not matched to a gene. The CDR3 nucleotides read TGTGCCAGCAGTTACTCCGGGACAGGGGTCTTTGAGCAGTTCTTC. Translating gives CASSYSGTGVFEQFF.

This chain uses TRBV4-3 with TRBJ1-1; D gene uncertain. This CDR3 region has 15 residues. CDR1 and CDR2 (germline): LGHNA, YSLEER. The V end lost 0 bases, the J end lost 6 bases, and 14 bases lay between the germline ends. CDR3 bases: TGCGCCAGCAGCCAAGAATGGCCTCCCAACGCTGAAGCTTTCTTT. The encoded protein is CASSQEWPPNAEAFF.

This chain joins TRBV29-1 and TRBJ1-1, with D maybe TRBD1 (6 bases). V shed 4 bases and J shed 8 bases, with 14 bases lying between them. Per germline, CDR1 SQVTM and CDR2 ANQGSEA. The CDR3 has 12 amino acids. The CDR3, as DNA: TGCAGCGTTGCAACCCGGGACAAAGAAGCTTTCTTT. Translation: CSVATRDKEAFF. The full variable domain, in which reference TRBV29-1 and TRBJ1-1 provide the parts outside the CDR3, is SAVISQKPSRDICQRGTSLTIQCQVDSQVTMMFWYRQQPGQSLTLIATANQGSEATYESGFVIDKFPISRPNLTFSTLTVSNMSPEDSSIYLCSVATRDKEAFFGQGTRLTVV.

The chain couples TRBV7-3 to TRBJ1-1, with D perhaps matching TRBD1 (5 bases). Germline V gives CDR1 SGHTA, CDR2 FQGTGA. V dropped 4 bases and J dropped 5 bases, with 17 bases sitting between them. The CDR3 runs to 15 residues. Here the CDR3 reads CASSYGTSGGTEAFF. In DNA, the CDR3 is TGTGCCAGCAGCTACGGGACCTCGGGAGGGACTGAAGCTTTCTTT.